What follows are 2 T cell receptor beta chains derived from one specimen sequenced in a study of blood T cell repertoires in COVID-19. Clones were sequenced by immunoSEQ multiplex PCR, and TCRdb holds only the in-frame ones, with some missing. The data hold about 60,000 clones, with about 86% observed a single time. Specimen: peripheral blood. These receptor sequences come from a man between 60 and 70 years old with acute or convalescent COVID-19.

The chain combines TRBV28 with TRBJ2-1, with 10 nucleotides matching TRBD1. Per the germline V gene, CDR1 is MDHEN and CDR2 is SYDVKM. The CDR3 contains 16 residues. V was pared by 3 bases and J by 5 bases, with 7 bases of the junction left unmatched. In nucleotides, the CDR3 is TGTGCCAGCAGTTTTCGATGGACAGGGGGTGACAATGAGCAGTTCTTC. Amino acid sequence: CASSFRWTGGDNEQFF. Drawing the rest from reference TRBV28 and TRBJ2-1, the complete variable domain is DVKVTQSSRYLVKRTGEKVFLECVQDMDHENMFWYRQDPGLGLRLIYFSYDVKMKEKGDIPEGYSVSREKKERFSLILESASTNQTSMYLCASSFRWTGGDNEQFFGPGTRLTVL.

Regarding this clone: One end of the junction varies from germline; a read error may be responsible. DNA for the CDR3: TGTGCCAGCAGCCCCTCGGACAGGGGGCTCATGAGATTC. The encoded protein is CASSPSDRGLMRF. The rearrangement links TRBV9 to TRBJ1-2, with 11 bases identical to TRBD1. Germline V gene data show CDR1 as SGDLS and CDR2 as YYNGEE. The CDR3 sequence is 13 residues long.